This T cell receptor beta chain was observed in a study of beta chain features in type 1 diabetes. Notes on the study in general: PCR might favor shorter templates, equally in patients and controls.

The CDR3 covers 11 residues. V lost 8 bases and J lost 4, with 9 bases in between. CDR1 is DFQATT, CDR2 SNEGSKA, per germline (reference sequence). Expressed TCRB transcripts got sequenced, as all isolated RNA was reverse transcribed. Roughly 3.6 million reads, on average, came from each naive, central memory and regulatory T cell sample. Produced via immunoSEQ multiplex PCR; TCRdb's table is partial and in-frame only. Of about half a million clones in the sample, about an eighth are singletons; the top ten hold approximately 0.05%. With regard to this clone: Antigen specificity is unknown.

The chain has TRBV20-1 and TRBJ2-4; D is undetermined. The sample was naive CD4+ T cells from blood. The TCR comes from a woman in her late teens or twenties in good health. CDR3 DNA: TGCAGTCAAGTCGCTAAAAACATTCAGTACTTC. It translates to CSQVAKNIQYF.